The 22 T cell receptor beta chains below all came from one sample that was sequenced in a study of shared clonotypes between healthy human individuals. The data were produced by immunoSEQ multiplex PCR, yet TCRdb's version contains in-frame clones alone and is incomplete. Counted here are about 95,000 clones, 67% occurring once; the ten biggest clones make up 40% to 45%. The specimen sequenced was memory CD8+ T cells sorted from blood. Noted subset: CD45RO+ cells pooled with CCR7-negative TemRA cells. Every receptor here comes from a man aged 25-40 years in good health.

The chain couples TRBV18 to TRBJ2-7, with TRBD2 matching 10 bases. Germline-derived CDR1 and CDR2 are KGHSH and LQKENI. CDR3 size: 15 residues. Trimming took 5 bases from V and 2 from J; bases not matched to a gene: 6. This chain's CDR3 is CASSRPSGRAYEQYF. Written as DNA, the CDR3 is TGTGCCAGCTCAAGGCCGAGCGGGAGGGCCTACGAGCAGTACTTC.

This clone turned up a few times. J is TRBJ2-6 and V is TRBV6-1; no clear D. V shed 7 bases and J shed 2 bases, with 9 bases lying between them. Germline V gene sequence: CDR1 MNHNS, CDR2 SASEGT. The CDR3 has 14 amino acids. DNA for the CDR3: TGTGCCAGCAACACGGTTACTGGGGCCAACGTCCTGACTTTC. Translating it yields CASNTVTGANVLTF.

This clone was picked up one time. V usage is TRBV9 and J usage is TRBJ2-2; 11 positions match TRBD2. The CDR3 consists of 16 residues. Unmatched junction bases numbered 9, after V lost 6 bases and J lost 5 bases. CDR1 is SGDLS and CDR2 is YYNGEE in the germline V gene. CDR3 region: CASTPTSGSGTGELFF. The DNA of the CDR3 is TGTGCCAGCACCCCTACTAGCGGGAGTGGGACCGGGGAGCTGTTTTTT.

The CDR3 sequence is CASSVGAEQFF. The CDR3 DNA reads as TGTGCCAGCAGCGTAGGGGCGGAGCAGTTCTTC. The chain combines TRBV9 with TRBJ2-1; D is unresolved. Looked up from germline, CDR1 is SGDLS and CDR2 is YYNGEE. There are 11 residues in the CDR3. V shed 0 bases and J shed 10 bases, with 5 bases lying between them.

In this sample, this clone turned up a few times. The rearrangement links TRBV11-2 to TRBJ2-1; TRBD1 or TRBD2 may be the D gene (5 bases each). V was pared by 5 bases and J by 0 bases, with 14 bases between. The CDR3 totals 16 residues. CDR1 is SGHAT and CDR2 is FQNNGV in the germline V gene. The CDR3 spells CASSQLSGRSYNEQFF. Here the CDR3 DNA reads TGTGCCAGCAGCCAACTTTCGGGGCGCTCCTACAATGAGCAGTTCTTC.

V and J are TRBV6-5 and TRBJ2-7; tentative D call: TRBD1 (6 bases). V shed 6 bases and J shed 4 bases, with 10 bases lying between them. Germline V lookup: CDR1 MNHEY, CDR2 SVGAGI. The CDR3 has 12 residues. The CDR3 reads CASRKTGYEQYF. Here the CDR3 DNA reads TGTGCCAGCAGGAAAACAGGGTACGAGCAGTACTTC.

The chain employs TRBV11-3 and TRBJ2-5; TRBD1 matches at 7 bases. Trimming at V came to 1 base and at J to 5 bases, leaving 10 bases not matched to a gene. Germline-derived CDR1 and CDR2 are SGHNT and YENEEA. The CDR3 has 16 residues. Written as DNA, the CDR3 is TGTGCCAGCAGCTTAGTACGACAGGGTTCTCTGGAGACCCAGTACTTC. Protein sequence: CASSLVRQGSLETQYF.

This clone has more than one count but fewer than ten. The chain uses TRBV15 and TRBJ2-1; the match to TRBD2 covers 10 bases. V lost 5 bases, J lost 2 bases, and 6 bases stayed unmatched. CDR3 length equals 16 residues. Germline-derived CDR1 and CDR2 are LNHNV and YYDKDF (reference sequence). The DNA for the CDR3 is TGTGCCACCAGCCTCGGACTAGCGGCCACCTACAATGAGCAGTTCTTC. This sequence encodes CATSLGLAATYNEQFF.

The genes are TRBV5-6 and TRBJ2-7; TRBD1 matches at 8 bases. V lost 3 bases, J lost 3 bases, and 5 bases stayed unmatched. Germline V gene lookup returns CDR1 SGHDT and CDR2 YYEEEE. The CDR3 spans 14 residues. The DNA of the CDR3 is TGTGCCAGCAGCTGGGGGACAGGCGTCTACGAGCAGTACTTC. This translates into CASSWGTGVYEQYF.

The V gene is TRBV18, the J gene TRBJ1-3; 7 bases fit TRBD1. With 1 base clipped from V and 2 bases from J, the junction kept 5 bases outside the gene matches. This CDR3 spans 16 amino acids. CDR1 KGHSH and CDR2 LQKENI come from the germline V gene. The CDR3 DNA reads as TGTGCCAGCTCACCACGGGACAGAGAAACTGGAAACACCATATATTTT. This codes for CASSPRDRETGNTIYF.

This clone has only a few counts. V is TRBV7-8 and J is TRBJ1-5; D call uncertain. The CDR3 sequence is 15 residues long. The germline V and J ends were trimmed by 4 bases and 1 base, with 11 bases remaining between them. Germline assignment: CDR1 SGHVS and CDR2 FQNEAQ. As DNA, the CDR3 is TGTGCCAGCAGCTACCAGGTCGGGAGCAATCAGCCCCAGCATTTT. Protein product: CASSYQVGSNQPQHF.

This chain connects TRBV7-3 to TRBJ2-7; D may be TRBD1 (6 bases). V lost 4 bases, J lost 6 bases, and 10 bases lay in between. CDR1 is SGHTA, CDR2 FQGTGA, per germline. The CDR3 sequence is 12 residues long. CDR3 coding DNA: TGTGCCAGCAGCTCTGTAGGGGGCGAGCAGTACTTC. This gives the protein CASSSVGGEQYF.

This clone has just a few counts. This rearrangement joins TRBV5-6 to TRBJ1-1, with D possibly matching TRBD1 (6 bases). The V gene's germline CDR1 is SGHDT and CDR2 YYEEEE. This CDR3 has 11 amino acids. The V end was cut by 0 bases, the J end by 11 bases, with 8 bases between. For the CDR3, the DNA is TGTGCCAGCAGCTTGGGGACAGACGCTTTCTTT. This sequence encodes CASSLGTDAFF.

V is TRBV25-1 and J is TRBJ2-3; TRBD2 might be the D (6 bases). CDR3 length: 14 amino acids. CDR1 is MGHDK, CDR2 SYGVNS, per germline. The V end was cut by 10 bases, the J end by 6 bases, with 20 bases between. CDR3 coding DNA: TGTGCCACCCAGTGGTCTCTAGGAGGGGATACGCAGTATTTT. The encoded protein is CATQWSLGGDTQYF.

In its sample, this clone was seen a few times. As DNA, the CDR3 is TGTGCCAGCAGCTCCCCCTGGATGGCAGAAGGTTACAATGAGCAGTTCTTC. Amino acids: CASSSPWMAEGYNEQFF. The J gene is TRBJ2-1, the V gene TRBV7-9, with D unresolved. Germline-derived CDR1 and CDR2 are SEHNR and FQNEAQ (reference sequence). The CDR3 length is 17 residues. Trimming stripped 4 bases from V and 4 bases from J, with 20 bases between.

The chain employs TRBV7-6 and TRBJ2-5, with 9 bases identical to TRBD2. Germline CDR1 SGHVS, CDR2 FNYEAQ. The CDR3 sequence is 15 residues long. The V segment lost 6 bases and the J segment 5 bases; nucleotides outside the gene matches: 10. The CDR3 is CASSIAGGPGETQYF. The CDR3 DNA sequence: TGTGCCAGCAGTATCGCGGGAGGGCCGGGGGAGACCCAGTACTTC.

V usage is TRBV6-6 and J usage is TRBJ2-7; 7 bases agree with TRBD2. Trimming took 2 bases from V and 2 from J; bases not matched to a gene: 6. The germline V gene has CDR1 MNHNY and CDR2 SVGAGI (reference sequence). This CDR3 comprises 15 residues. This CDR3 reads CASSYGSGGPYEQYF. CDR3 DNA sequence: TGTGCCAGCAGTTACGGGTCGGGAGGTCCCTACGAGCAGTACTTC.

This clone was counted a single time. The chain carries TRBV28 and TRBJ2-7; D is perhaps TRBD2 (6 bases). CDR1 is MDHEN, CDR2 SYDVKM, per germline. Trimming stripped 6 bases from V and 3 bases from J, with 18 bases between. This CDR3 spans 15 amino acids. The CDR3 coding sequence is TGTGCCAGCAGCCGGGACTCATCCTATCACTACGAGCAGTACTTC. This encodes CASSRDSSYHYEQYF.

The CDR3 here is CASIEETQYF. CDR3 bases: TGTGCCAGCATAGAGGAGACCCAGTACTTC. The rearrangement links TRBV6-1 to TRBJ2-5; D unresolved. Germline-derived CDR1 and CDR2 are MNHNS and SASEGT. This CDR3 is 10 amino acids long. V lost 7 bases, J lost 5 bases, and 5 bases lay in between.

In this sample, this clone turned up a few times. The chain links TRBV27 to TRBJ1-5; no definite D call. The V end was cut by 1 base, the J end by 3 bases, with 10 bases between. CDR1 and CDR2 (germline): MNHEY, SMNVEV (reference sequence). The CDR3 sequence is 15 residues long. This chain's CDR3 is CASSLYSGDNQPQHF. For the CDR3, the DNA is TGTGCCAGCAGTTTATATTCCGGGGACAATCAGCCCCAGCATTTT.

The chain recombines TRBV11-2 with TRBJ1-5; D ambiguous. CDR1 SGHAT and CDR2 FQNNGV come from the germline V gene. V shed 5 bases and J shed 3 bases, with 8 bases lying between them. CDR3 size: 13 residues. The CDR3 region is CASSRWYNQPQHF. The CDR3 DNA sequence: TGTGCCAGCAGCCGTTGGTACAATCAGCCCCAGCATTTT. The variable domain in full, with the rest retrieved from reference TRBV11-2 and TRBJ1-5, is EAGVAQSPRYKIIEKRQSVAFWCNPISGHATLYWYQQILGQGPKLLIQFQNNGVVDDSQLPKDRFSAERLKGVDSTLKIQPAKLEDSAVYLCASSRWYNQPQHFGDGTRLSIL.

This clone was observed at least ten times. The chain couples TRBV21-1 to TRBJ2-2; the table calls TRBD1, which could not be checked here. TRBV21-1 is a recognized pseudogene. The length of the CDR3 is 15 residues. CDR3 in amino acids: CASSTPQGATGELFF. The CDR3 DNA reads as TGTGCCAGCAGCACCCCACAGGGGGCCACCGGGGAGCTGTTTTTT.